This T cell receptor beta chain was recovered during a study of T cell responses to AZD1222 COVID-19 vaccine (dated by TCRdb to the early 2020s). Notes on the research overall: AZD1222 recipients whose second dose came at about 4 weeks and those whose second dose came at about 12 weeks were combined into one group, since spike-specific TCR depth and breadth did not differ between the two schedules. A total of over 230 trial participants underwent TCR sequencing, of whom some 210 received two doses of AZD1222 and 26 received two doses of the MenACWY control vaccine. Trial participants were enrolled by age into 18-55, 56-69 and 70-plus year subgroups, with around 150, 28 and 57 TCR-sequenced participants respectively. Summary of the overall study and its limitations: Because no day 14 peak-response samples were available, the repertoires could be characterized only after the peak T cell response. The 56-69-year group was small, and its depth increase did not reach significance, likely because of low power. Participants were mostly white British, with more females than males. The authors suggested clonal diversity may have been underestimated. After two AZD1222 doses, both the breadth and the depth of spike-specific TCRs were significantly higher than at day 0 and than in MenACWY recipients. The whole spike protein was spanned by vaccine-associated CD4 TCRs, and dominant responses were seen in regions 160-218 and 743-854. Reportedly, almost half of the unique spike-specific TCRs recognized epitopes lying outside the regions that are mutated in the B.1.351 and B.1.1.7 variants. Only five or six AZD1222 recipients were SARS-CoV-2 seropositive at baseline, limiting conclusions about previously exposed vaccinees.

Between the V and J ends, shortened by 7 bases and 6 bases respectively, the junction contains 19 bases. In the germline V gene (reference sequence), CDR1 corresponds to LNHDA and CDR2 to SQIVND. The CDR3 runs 15 amino acids, cysteine and phenylalanine included. Only CDR3 DNA is held: 45 bases, read in frame from base 1. The CDR3 regions of human TCRbeta chains were analyzed by immunosequencing. As for the authors' bioinformatics: TCRs in the repertoires were matched against a reference library of SARS-CoV-2-specific TCRs that had been generated with the MIRA antigen-specificity platform. Breadth was defined as the fraction of unique TCRs that were SARS-CoV-2-associated, and depth was defined as the fraction of total T cells that were SARS-CoV-2-associated. Using the MIRA data, every spike-specific TCR was mapped to the spike region that the TCR reacted to and assigned to either a CD4 or a CD8 class. Log10-transformed breadth and depth values were compared by one-way ANOVA with Sidak's multiple comparisons tests. The clones in this table, taken by TCRdb from immuneACCESS, are in-frame only. Not every clone is retained; where verified, under half of the shortfall comes from an unresolved V gene, and the cause of the rest is unknown. For V, J and clone size, that table is used; D and trimming come from the DNA. The sample table records about 59,000 clones; 84% of these occur just once. The top ten clones comprise around 7.8% of the sample.

With respect to this clone: Its antigen is not yet known. Per-base quality was not reported, and no clone a single base away is much larger than it.

Reading the label with the study, this specimen's time point is: baseline before first vaccination. Vaccinee samples were obtained from the UK trials COV001 and COV002, which included a single-blind randomized controlled phase 2/3 trial of AZD1222 (ChAdOx1 nCoV-19) in healthy adults. For TCRbeta chain sequencing, PBMC samples were collected from trial participants at day 0 and at day 28 after the second dose. The sequencing used peripheral blood, collected on day 0 of AZD1222 vaccination. This receptor was identified in an adult in good health. The chain uses TRBV19 and TRBJ1-5, with a tentative D gene TRBD1 over 5 matching bases. The DNA sequence follows: TGTGCCAGTACCCTAGGGGCCTCGATTACTCAGCCCCAGCATTTT. The translation is CASTLGASITQPQHF.